This T cell receptor beta chain was found in a study of blood T cell repertoires in COVID-19. Followed longitudinally, the Seattle patients had been enrolled during active infection. The CDR3 is made up of 15 amino acids. Trimming at V came to 4 bases and at J to 1 base, leaving 4 bases not matched to a gene. Germline V gene data show CDR1 as SGHRS and CDR2 as YFSETQ. The repertoire was sequenced with immunoSEQ multiplex PCR; TCRdb's copy has only in-frame clones and lacks some. This sample has 130,000 to 150,000 clones, with 75% to 90% found just once. The receptor was isolated from a woman aged 60-75 years with COVID-19, enrolled during active disease. What was sequenced was peripheral blood. The rearrangement uses TRBV5-1 and TRBJ2-2; 7 bases map to TRBD1. The CDR3 nucleotides read TGCGCCAGCAGCCCCGGGACAGTGAACACCGGGGAGCTGTTTTTT. This translates into CASSPGTVNTGELFF.